Given below is one T cell receptor (beta chain) in context. This sample is part of a study of technical replicates of blood from several donors. The assay was immunoSEQ multiplex PCR, and TCRdb's table has in-frame clones only and misses some. The table records 70,000 to 80,000 clones, just under 97% of them present only once. Germline CDR1 MNHNS, CDR2 SASEGT. The V end was cut by 7 bases, the J end by 6 bases, with 12 bases between. The CDR3 has 13 amino acids. Sample: T cells isolated from PBMCs. This chain connects TRBV6-1 to TRBJ1-4; D uncertain. This clonotype originated in a human donor in good health. The CDR3: CASTRGPDEKLFF. As DNA, the CDR3 is TGTGCCAGCACCCGGGGTCCCGATGAAAAACTGTTTTTT.